The 3 T cell receptor beta chains below come from one sample, sequenced in a study of T cells in Graves' hyperthyroidism and ophthalmopathy. There were TCR beta CDR3 regions amplified from RNA transcripts. During a first-round RT-PCR of the TCR CDR3, the HTBI primer set was used. TCRdb re-analysed the multiplex PCR reads in MiXCR, keeping a single row per CDR3 protein. In the table there are under 400,000 distinct CDR3 sequences, roughly 15% of which are singletons. Sample: blood. The source is a woman aged 55-69 years with Graves' ophthalmopathy.

Note on this clonotype: This clone may be a read error of a much larger clone one base away. The chain couples TRBV12-5 to TRBJ2-5; TRBD2 might be the D (6 bases). There are 15 residues in the CDR3. Per germline, CDR1 LGHNT and CDR2 FRNRAP. V was trimmed by 6 bases and J by 5 bases, leaving 19 bases between them. The CDR3 spells CASGAGTGVDETQYF. The CDR3 DNA reads as TGTGCTAGTGGCGCTGGGACTGGCGTTGATGAGACCCAGTACTTC.

Many counts were recorded for this clonotype. The rearrangement links TRBV30 to TRBJ1-2; unclear D gene. Germline-derived CDR1 and CDR2 are GTSNPN and SVGIG (reference sequence). CDR3 size: 13 residues. The V end lost 1 base, the J end lost 8 bases, and 14 bases lay between the germline ends. This CDR3 reads CAWSEQAGRGYTF. The CDR3 DNA follows: TGTGCCTGGAGTGAGCAGGCCGGCCGGGGCTACACCTTC.

The V gene is TRBV6-1, the J gene TRBJ2-6; 9 bases agree with TRBD2. The CDR3 has 16 amino acids. With 5 bases clipped from V and 2 bases from J, the junction kept 4 bases outside the gene matches. Germline V lookup: CDR1 MNHNS, CDR2 SASEGT. In DNA form, the CDR3 reads TGTGCCAGCAGTCCAGCGGGAGGCACTGGGGCCAACGTCCTGACTTTC. Protein: CASSPAGGTGANVLTF.